This entry lists 26 T cell receptor beta chains sequenced from one sample in a study of tumor-infiltrating lymphocytes in primary liver carcinoma. Reverse transcription of roughly 480 ng total RNA with a constant-region primer produced TCR beta cDNA. Employing slightly modified ARM-PCR, three nested multiplex PCR rounds were run, and these gave rise to the TCR beta libraries. Researchers ran the first two PCR rounds for roughly 11 cycles each with TRBV1-TRBV30 forward primers and a C-beta reverse primer. TCRdb redid the calling of the multiplex PCR reads with MiXCR, one entry per CDR3 protein. The sample includes 40,000 or so distinct CDR3 sequences, more than 60% seen only once; the top ten take 35% to 40%. Total RNA and DNA came together from around 20-30 mg of bulk tissue without cell sorting. The sample consisted of tumor-adjacent normal liver tissue. These TCRs come from a man aged 35 to 55 with primary liver carcinoma and hepatitis B virus infection.

As for this clonotype: Given the absence of the conserved phenylalanine or tryptophan at the CDR3 end, a read error is likely. The rearrangement uses TRBV29-1 and TRBJ1-2, with no clear D. The CDR3 runs to 11 residues. CDR1 is SQVTM, CDR2 ANQGSEA, per germline. In DNA, the CDR3 is TGCAACGTGACCGGGCATGGCGGCTACACCTTA. It encodes CNVTGHGGYTL.

On this clonotype itself: Germline is not matched at one junction end, which may reflect a read error. The genes are TRBV28 and TRBJ1-5; 8 bases map to TRBD1. This CDR3 has 14 amino acids. CDR1 and CDR2 (germline): MDHEN, SYDVKM. CDR3 region: CANRSTGASKPLHF. Here the CDR3 DNA reads TGTGCCAACAGGTCGACAGGGGCTTCCAAGCCCCTGCATTTT.

The sample holds one count of this clonotype. The CDR3 does not close with the conserved phenylalanine or tryptophan, likely indicating a read error. The chain joins TRBV12-3 or TRBV12-4 to TRBJ2-5; no clear D gene. The CDR3 runs 13 residues. The CDR3 reads CVSSLRSEETQYS. Written as DNA, the CDR3 is TGTGTCAGCAGTTTGAGGTCAGAAGAGACCCAGTACTCC.

This clonotype was counted between two and nine times. The chain recombines TRBV4-1 with TRBJ2-7; no reliable D call. There are 15 residues in the CDR3. V was pared by 2 bases and J by 2 bases, with 13 bases between. Germline V gene sequence: CDR1 MGHRA, CDR2 YSYEKL. This CDR3 reads CASSQNRNNTYEQYF. The CDR3 nucleotides read TGCGCCAGCAGCCAAAATCGGAACAATACCTACGAGCAGTACTTC.

This CDR3 is CASSRESPVDEQYF. Written as DNA, the CDR3 is TGCGCCAGCAGCCGAGAGAGCCCTGTTGACGAGCAGTACTTC. This chain joins TRBV4-1 and TRBJ2-7; the D is unclear. Germline V gene sequence: CDR1 MGHRA, CDR2 YSYEKL. The V and J ends lost 4 bases and 5 bases respectively, with 15 bases between them. The CDR3 contains 14 residues.

This clonotype is labeled as medium-sized. This sequence joins TRBV30 and TRBJ2-7; tentative D call: TRBD2 (6 bases). This CDR3 comprises 13 residues. CDR1 GTSNPN and CDR2 SVGIG come from the germline V gene (reference sequence). Trimming shortened V by 2 bases and J by 0 bases, and 8 bases separated the two germline ends. CDR3 DNA: TGTGCCTGGAGTAGGGAGGACTCCTACGAGCAGTACTTC. Translation gives CAWSREDSYEQYF.

The V gene is TRBV11-3, the J gene TRBJ2-1; TRBD2 is a possible D gene (6 bases). The CDR3 totals 16 residues. CDR1 SGHNT and CDR2 YENEEA come from the germline V gene. V lost 7 bases to trimming and J lost 7 bases, with 23 bases between them. CDR3 DNA: TGTGCCAGCAACCTCGATAACGGGAGCGGGCATAATGAGCAGTTCTTC. This sequence encodes CASNLDNGSGHNEQFF.

On this clonotype: Its ends do not fully match the called genes, so a read error is possible. The CDR3: CAGSARLKETQYF. DNA for the CDR3: TGTGCCGGCAGTGCGAGACTTAAAGAGACCCAGTACTTC. This chain uses TRBV5-5 with TRBJ2-5, with D unresolved. The germline V gene encodes CDR1 SGHKS and CDR2 YYEKEE (reference sequence). CDR3 size: 13 residues.

The table lists this clonotype with a count of one. As the CDR3 is not closed by the conserved phenylalanine or tryptophan, this likely results from a read error. The chain joins TRBV29-1 to TRBJ2-7; 7 nucleotides align to TRBD2. V lost 6 bases to trimming and J lost 7 bases; unmatched junction nucleotides: 12. This CDR3 comprises 13 residues. Germline V gene lookup returns CDR1 SQVTM and CDR2 ANQGSEA. CDR3 bases: TGCAGCGTAACCGGGATGGGGAGGGGAGAGCAGTACATC. Translating gives CSVTGMGRGEQYI.

Details on this clonotype: The junction differs from germline at one of its ends, possibly a read error. The rearrangement links TRBV29-1 to TRBJ1-5; D not resolved. CDR3 length equals 13 residues. Germline CDR1 reads SQVTM; CDR2 reads ANQGSEA. The chain's CDR3 is CSVLEQTNQPQHF. CDR3 bases: TGCAGCGTTTTGGAACAGACCAATCAGCCCCAGCATTTC.

The chain combines TRBV29-1 with TRBJ2-1; D is unresolved. CDR3 length: 14 amino acids. Between the trimmed V and J ends, which lost 4 bases and 4 bases, there was a span of 14 bases. CDR1 and CDR2 from the germline V gene are SQVTM and ANQGSEA. CDR3 DNA sequence: TGCAGCGTTGTATCGAGCTTCGGTTACAATGAGCAGTTCTTC. It is translated as CSVVSSFGYNEQFF.

A note on this clonotype: The junction departs from the called germline gene at one end, perhaps through a read error. The chain recombines TRBV4-1 with TRBJ2-3; possible D gene TRBD1, 6 bases. CDR1 is MGHRA and CDR2 is YSYEKL in the germline V gene. The CDR3 loop spans 16 amino acids. The CDR3 DNA follows: TGCACCAGCAGCCAGGACCGGGACATAGTTGGAGATACGCAGTATTTT. Protein product: CTSSQDRDIVGDTQYF.

Relative to its sample, this clonotype is medium-sized. The CDR3 coding sequence is TGTGCCAGCAGTGACTACACCGGGGAGCTGTTTTTT. This translates into CASSDYTGELFF. The rearrangement uses TRBV6-6 and TRBJ2-2; no firm D call. Germline V gives CDR1 MNHNY, CDR2 SVGAGI (reference sequence). Trimming shortened V by 5 bases and J by 3 bases, and 4 bases separated the two germline ends. The CDR3 contains 12 residues.

As for this clonotype: The junction departs from germline at one end; a sequencing error may be responsible. CDR3 protein: CASSSGTGDNIKYF. CDR3 nucleotide sequence: TGTGCTAGTAGCTCCGGGACAGGGGATAACATTAAGTACTTC. The rearrangement joins TRBV11-2 to TRBJ2-4, with TRBD1 matching 10 bases. Looked up from germline, CDR1 is SGHAT and CDR2 is FQNNGV. The CDR3 covers 14 residues.

This chain uses TRBV7-9 with TRBJ2-7; possibly TRBD2 for D (6 bases). This CDR3 has 15 amino acids. The germline V gene encodes CDR1 SEHNR and CDR2 FQNEAQ (reference sequence). Trimming took 10 bases from V and 4 from J, leaving 23 bases between them. The CDR3, as DNA: TGTGCCAACCTTGTAGTGGGAGGCTCCACTTACGAGCAGTACTTC. Protein: CANLVVGGSTYEQYF. The full variable domain, its missing parts supplied by reference TRBV7-9 and TRBJ2-7, is DTGVSQNPRHKITKRGQNVTFRCDPISEHNRLYWYRQTLGQGPEFLTYFQNEAQLEKSRLLSDRFSAERPKGSFSTLEIQRTEQGDSAMYLCANLVVGGSTYEQYFGPGTRLTVT.

Notes on this clonotype: A single base separates this from a much larger clone, so it may be a read error. The V call is TRBV5-1, the J call TRBJ2-7; TRBD2 matches at 7 bases. CDR1 is SGHRS and CDR2 is YFSETQ in the germline V gene. The length of the CDR3 is 12 residues. Here the CDR3 DNA reads TGCGCCAGCAGCTTCGAGTCGCGGGAGCAGTGCTTC. This gives the protein CASSFESREQCF. Variable domain in full (rest from reference TRBV5-1 and TRBJ2-7): KAGVTQTPRYLIKTRGQQVTLSCSPISGHRSVSWYQQTPGQGLQFLFEYFSETQRNKGNFPGRFSGRQFSNSRSEMNVSTLELGDSALYLCASSFESREQCFGPGTRLTVT.

This clonotype came up many times. A clone one base away is much larger, so this may be a read error. The chain carries TRBV6-2 or TRBV6-3 and TRBJ2-7; maybe TRBD2 (6 bases). Germline CDR1 reads MNHEY; CDR2 reads SVGEGT. The CDR3 is 14 residues long. The CDR3, as DNA: TGTGCCAGCGGTTACTCGGCTAGCGTGGACGAGCAGTACTTC. It codes for CASGYSASVDEQYF.

This clonotype was observed a handful of times. The CDR3 bases are TGTGCCAGCAGCTTATACCCGGGGGTAGCGGCACAAGAGACCCAGTACTTC. Translated, it gives CASSLYPGVAAQETQYF. The gene calls are TRBV11-2 and TRBJ2-5; maybe TRBD2 (6 bases). CDR1 and CDR2 from the germline V gene are SGHAT and FQNNGV. This CDR3 has 17 amino acids. The ends were cut back, 2 bases at V and 2 bases at J, with 18 bases in the middle.

For this clonotype: One end of the junction varies from germline; a read error may be responsible. The chain carries TRBV7-9 and TRBJ2-7, with 10 bases aligning to TRBD2. This CDR3 has 15 amino acids. CDR1 SEHNR and CDR2 FQNEAQ come from the germline V gene (reference sequence). CDR3 in amino acids: CASSYPSGGLGEQYF. The CDR3, as DNA: TGTGCCAGTAGCTACCCTAGCGGGGGCCTCGGCGAGCAGTACTTC.

Notes on this clonotype: Sequence at one end of the junction differs from germline and may be a read error. The rearrangement joins TRBV4-1 to TRBJ2-1, with D possibly matching TRBD2 (5 bases). This CDR3 contains 15 residues. The germline CDR1 and CDR2 sequences are MGHRA and YSYEKL. The CDR3 coding sequence is TGCGCCAGCAGCCTTATCCCGGGGTATGGCAATGAGCAGCTCTTC. Translating it yields CASSLIPGYGNEQLF.

J is TRBJ2-7 and V is TRBV6-1, with 7 nucleotides matching TRBD1. With 3 bases clipped from V and 10 bases from J, the junction kept 9 bases outside the gene matches. This CDR3 is built from 13 residues. Germline V gene data show CDR1 as MNHNS and CDR2 as SASEGT. CDR3 sequence reads: CASSDEDRTEQYF. The DNA for the CDR3 is TGTGCCAGCAGTGACGAGGACAGGACCGAACAGTACTTC.

Regarding this clonotype: At one boundary the junction diverges from the germline segment, which might be a read error. The chain uses TRBV6-5 and TRBJ2-3, with D possibly being TRBD2 (6 bases). Germline-derived CDR1 and CDR2 are MNHEY and SVGAGI. The CDR3 length is 15 residues. The CDR3 loop reads CASNQGVAATDMQYF. As DNA, the CDR3 is TGTGCCAGTAACCAAGGAGTAGCGGCAACAGATATGCAGTATTTT.

The rearrangement uses TRBV5-8 and TRBJ2-3; D is perhaps TRBD2 (7 bases). Germline V gives CDR1 SGHTS, CDR2 YDEGEE. The CDR3 loop spans 15 amino acids. V dropped 9 bases and J dropped 2 bases, with 19 bases sitting between them. The CDR3 here is CATTLGGHNTDTQYF. CDR3 DNA: TGTGCCACTACCCTGGGGGGGCATAACACAGATACGCAGTATTTT.

In regard to this clonotype: Its ends do not fully match the called genes, so a read error is possible. This sequence joins TRBV29-1 and TRBJ1-1; D remains ambiguous. The CDR3 extends over 12 amino acids. Germline CDR1 and CDR2: SQVTM and ANQGSEA. For the CDR3, the DNA is TGCAGCGTTCGGTGTGGCGCGACTGAAGCTCTCTTT. It yields the protein CSVRCGATEALF.

The chain combines TRBV14 with TRBJ1-6; D is possibly TRBD1 (6 bases). Germline CDR1 SGHDN, CDR2 FVKESK. The CDR3 covers 14 residues. CDR3 nucleotides: TGTGCTGGCAGCCACTCAGGGGAAAATTCACCCCTCCACTTT. This sequence encodes CAGSHSGENSPLHF.

The count of this clonotype is one. The conserved phenylalanine or tryptophan normally closing the CDR3 is absent here, so this likely arose from a read error. V usage is TRBV6-2 or TRBV6-3 and J usage is TRBJ1-1, with D hard to call. CDR1 is MNHEY and CDR2 is SVGEGT in the germline V gene. This CDR3 has 13 amino acids. CDR3 sequence reads: CVSSYSDNTEAFS. The CDR3 DNA reads as TGTGTCAGCAGTTACTCCGACAACACTGAAGCTTTCTCT.